The entry below gives a single T cell receptor beta chain sequence along with its context. The source of the sample is a study of cytomegalovirus exposure and HLA in healthy donors. The primer mix had 60 Vbeta and 13 Jbeta primers. The protocol was immunoSEQ multiplex PCR, while the TCRdb copy is restricted to in-frame clones and leaves out a portion. The table records fewer than 55,000 clones, around three quarters of them present only once. This CDR3 has 15 amino acids. Germline-derived CDR1 and CDR2 are SGHDN and FVKESK. Trimming stripped 2 bases from V and 4 bases from J, with 14 bases between. This chain uses TRBV14 with TRBJ1-2; TRBD1 is a possible D gene (5 bases). Specimen: PBMCs. This sequence was found in a woman aged 50 to 60 in good health and CMV-seropositive. The CDR3 here is CASSQLSTGLYGYTF. The CDR3, as DNA: TGTGCCAGCAGCCAACTTAGTACAGGCCTCTATGGCTACACCTTC.